What follows are 32 T cell receptor beta chains derived from one specimen sequenced in a study of response to subunit inactivated influenza vaccine. TCRdb passed the RT-PCR reads through MiXCR, listing each CDR3 protein once. The sample yields some 300,000 distinct CDR3 sequences, approximately 23% seen once. The sample was PBMCs from blood, taken roughly 20 months after vaccination. The receptors stem from a man between 50 and 70 years old who received an inactivated influenza vaccine.

The V gene is TRBV29-1, the J gene TRBJ2-1; 13 bases align to TRBD2. Germline V gene sequence: CDR1 SQVTM, CDR2 ANQGSEA. This CDR3 comprises 13 residues. V gave up 7 bases and J gave up 7 bases; unmatched junction bases: 4. CDR3: CSGGTSGMNEQFF. CDR3 nucleotides: TGCAGCGGAGGGACTAGCGGGATGAATGAGCAGTTCTTC.

The chain recombines TRBV20-1 with TRBJ2-3, with D possibly TRBD2 on 6 matching bases. The CDR3 extends over 15 amino acids. V gave up 3 bases and J gave up 2 bases, with 15 bases separating them. Per the germline V gene, CDR1 is DFQATT and CDR2 is SNEGSKA (reference sequence). This CDR3 reads CSASLRGISTDTQYF. CDR3 DNA sequence: TGCAGTGCTAGTCTCCGGGGGATTTCCACAGATACGCAGTATTTT.

This clonotype was detected only a few times. This chain links TRBV5-1 with TRBJ2-2, with D hard to call. V was cut by 0 bases and J by 8 bases, with 8 bases left in between. From germline, CDR1 is SGHRS and CDR2 YFSETQ. The CDR3 has 13 residues. In DNA, the CDR3 is TGCGCCAGCAGCTTGGCCGACGTGGGGGAGCTGTTTTTT. It is translated as CASSLADVGELFF.

The chain joins TRBV4-3 to TRBJ2-6; the D gene could be TRBD1 or TRBD2 (5 bases each). The CDR3 contains 18 residues. Trimming stripped 4 bases from V and 4 bases from J, with 20 bases between. Germline loops: CDR1 LGHNA, CDR2 YSLEER. CDR3 sequence reads: CASSPWDGLEAGANVLTF. The CDR3 DNA reads TGCGCCAGCAGCCCCTGGGACGGCCTTGAAGCCGGGGCCAACGTCCTGACTTTC.

This clonotype was seen repeatedly, ten times or more. The V and J genes are TRBV6-2 or TRBV6-3 and TRBJ1-2; TRBD1 matches 7 bases. CDR1 is MNHEY, CDR2 SVGEGT, per germline. The CDR3 has 15 amino acids. The junction had 18 bases not matched to a gene; V was cut back by 11 bases and J by 6 bases. Here the CDR3 reads CAGAGFGRGIDGYTF. The CDR3, as DNA: TGTGCCGGCGCGGGTTTTGGCAGGGGGATCGATGGCTACACCTTC.

This rearrangement joins TRBV5-4 to TRBJ1-1, with no clear D. Germline CDR1 and CDR2: SGHNT and YYREEE (reference sequence). This CDR3 is 17 amino acids long. Trimming took 1 base from V and 0 from J, leaving 16 bases between them. The CDR3 coding sequence is TGTGCCAGCAGCTTGAACGGGGTGGCCCGGATGAACACTGAAGCTTTCTTT. Its translation is CASSLNGVARMNTEAFF.

The chain is built from TRBV29-1 and TRBJ2-4; D may be TRBD1 or TRBD2 (6 bases each). Germline CDR1 and CDR2: SQVTM and ANQGSEA. Trimming removed 4 bases from V and 11 bases from J, with 24 bases in between. The CDR3 loop spans 15 amino acids. CDR3 loop: CSVVSLAGGRQLQYF. The CDR3 DNA sequence: TGCAGCGTTGTATCTCTTGCTGGGGGGCGGCAGCTTCAGTACTTC. The full variable domain, completed using reference TRBV29-1 and TRBJ2-4, is SAVISQKPSRDICQRGTSLTIQCQVDSQVTMMFWYRQQPGQSLTLIATANQGSEATYESGFVIDKFPISRPNLTFSTLTVSNMSPEDSSIYLCSVVSLAGGRQLQYFGAGTRLSVL.

The rearrangement uses TRBV29-1 and TRBJ1-2; no reliable D call. Germline V CDR1 and CDR2: SQVTM, ANQGSEA. The CDR3 is made up of 13 amino acids. V lost 5 bases to trimming and J lost 4 bases, with 14 bases between them. CDR3 region: CSVFEAGPYGYTF. Here the CDR3 DNA reads TGCAGCGTTTTTGAGGCAGGACCCTATGGCTACACCTTC.

The chain uses TRBV20-1 and TRBJ2-4; D uncertain. The CDR3 totals 15 residues. Germline V gene sequence: CDR1 DFQATT, CDR2 SNEGSKA (reference sequence). The CDR3 DNA is TGCAGCCTCTTAGAGACAACAAGAGCCAAAAACATTCAGTACTTC. Amino acids: CSLLETTRAKNIQYF.

The chain recombines TRBV7-8 with TRBJ2-7, with 9 bases matching TRBD2. V shed 2 bases and J 6 bases; nucleotides not matched to a gene: 8. CDR3 length: 15 residues. Looked up from germline, CDR1 is SGHVS and CDR2 is FQNEAQ. The DNA of the CDR3 is TGTGCCAGCAGCTTACGGACTAGCGTAGATCTCGAGCAGTACTTC. It encodes CASSLRTSVDLEQYF.

This clonotype was picked up a small number of times. V is TRBV24-1 and J is TRBJ2-5; the D is unclear. The CDR3 has 15 residues. CDR1 KGHDR and CDR2 SFDVKD come from the germline V gene. V lost 4 bases and J lost 0, with 11 bases in between. The CDR3 DNA follows: TGTGCCACCAGTGACGGCAGCTTGTACCAAGAGACCCAGTACTTC. It is translated as CATSDGSLYQETQYF.

This clonotype was detected many times. The chain employs TRBV4-3 and TRBJ1-5; D might be TRBD1 (5 bases). Germline V gene data show CDR1 as LGHNA and CDR2 as YSLEER. CDR3 length equals 15 residues. Trimming took off 3 bases at V and 5 bases at J, with 14 bases between the two ends. The CDR3 region is CASSHAVGGDQPQHF. CDR3 DNA: TGCGCCAGCAGCCACGCGGTGGGGGGAGATCAGCCCCAGCATTTT.

This clonotype was seen only once. The rearrangement links TRBV7-2 to TRBJ2-5, with unresolved D. Trimming removed 5 bases at V and 0 bases at J, with 10 bases between. The CDR3 contains 14 residues. CDR1 SGHTA and CDR2 FQGNSA come from the germline V gene. The DNA of the CDR3 is TGTGCCAGCAGCCTTACCCTATACCAAGAGACCCAGTACTTC. It codes for CASSLTLYQETQYF.

This clonotype was found a few times. The chain links TRBV9 to TRBJ2-3; 15 bases match TRBD2. This CDR3 comprises 19 residues. The trim removed 0 bases at V and 0 bases at J, leaving 5 bases unmatched. Germline V gives CDR1 SGDLS, CDR2 YYNGEE. DNA of the CDR3: TGTGCCAGCAGCGTAGGGGGACTAGCGGGAGGTTTAAGCACAGATACGCAGTATTTT. Protein sequence: CASSVGGLAGGLSTDTQYF.

The rearrangement joins TRBV20-1 to TRBJ2-1; D is unclear. The length of the CDR3 is 14 residues. V was cut by 0 bases and J by 4 bases, with 10 bases left in between. Germline V gene data show CDR1 as DFQATT and CDR2 as SNEGSKA (reference sequence). This CDR3 is CSARDANRYNEQFF. CDR3 DNA sequence: TGCAGTGCTAGAGATGCCAACAGATACAATGAGCAGTTCTTC.

The rearrangement uses TRBV28 and TRBJ1-1; TRBD1 matches at 7 bases. The CDR3 extends over 15 amino acids. J was trimmed by 0 bases and V by 6 bases; bases with no gene match: 7. The germline V gene encodes CDR1 MDHEN and CDR2 SYDVKM. The CDR3 nucleotides are TGTGCCAGCAGCGGAGAACAGGGGCTGAACACTGAAGCTTTCTTT. This sequence encodes CASSGEQGLNTEAFF. Filled out from reference TRBV28 and TRBJ1-1, the complete variable domain reads DVKVTQSSRYLVKRTGEKVFLECVQDMDHENMFWYRQDPGLGLRLIYFSYDVKMKEKGDIPEGYSVSREKKERFSLILESASTNQTSMYLCASSGEQGLNTEAFFGQGTRLTVV.

The CDR3 is CASRERVVERNEQFF. In DNA form, the CDR3 reads TGTGCCAGCAGGGAGCGGGTGGTCGAGCGGAATGAGCAGTTCTTC. V is TRBV12-3 or TRBV12-4 and J is TRBJ2-1, with D possibly matching TRBD2 (6 bases). The ends were cut back, 6 bases at V and 7 bases at J, with 19 bases in the middle. The CDR3 has 15 residues.

This clonotype was picked up a small number of times. V gene TRBV16 combines with J gene TRBJ1-5; D is perhaps TRBD1 (6 bases). V was trimmed by 3 bases and J by 5 bases, leaving 17 bases between them. This CDR3 is 16 amino acids long. Germline loops: CDR1 KGHSY, CDR2 FQNENV. The CDR3, as DNA: TGTGCCAGCAGCCACGCCTCGGGGGGACATTATCAGCCCCAGCATTTT. Translating gives CASSHASGGHYQPQHF.

Only a few counts were recorded for this clonotype. The V call is TRBV7-9, the J call TRBJ1-2; 8 bases are a match to TRBD1. CDR3 length equals 16 residues. V trimming: 6 bases; J trimming: 3 bases; junction bases outside the gene matches: 12. CDR1 SEHNR and CDR2 FQNEAQ come from the germline V gene (reference sequence). CDR3: CASRETTGAPYYGYTF. For the CDR3, the DNA is TGTGCCAGCAGAGAAACGACAGGGGCTCCCTACTATGGCTACACCTTC.

This clonotype showed up just a few times. This chain joins TRBV5-1 and TRBJ2-1; 10 bases map to TRBD2. CDR3 length: 15 amino acids. With 0 bases clipped from V and 8 bases from J, the junction kept 5 bases outside the gene matches. Germline V gives CDR1 SGHRS, CDR2 YFSETQ. The CDR3 spells CASSLGTSGTYEQFF. For the CDR3, the DNA is TGCGCCAGCAGCTTGGGTACTAGCGGGACTTATGAGCAGTTCTTC.

The genes are TRBV6-2 or TRBV6-3 and TRBJ2-3, with TRBD1 identical over 8 bases. The V gene end was trimmed by 2 bases and the J gene end by 3 bases; junction bases not matched to a gene: 4. Germline assignment: CDR1 MNHEY and CDR2 SVGEGT. The CDR3 is 15 amino acids. CDR3 sequence: CASSYARTGTDTQYF. The CDR3 nucleotides read TGTGCCAGCAGTTACGCTAGGACAGGGACAGATACGCAGTATTTT.

The J gene is TRBJ1-2, the V gene TRBV29-1, with D maybe TRBD1 (6 bases). The V gene lost 7 bases and the J gene lost 6 bases, with 15 bases spanning the gap. This CDR3 comprises 12 residues. CDR1 is SQVTM and CDR2 is ANQGSEA in the germline V gene. The CDR3 protein is CSADKGGHGYTF. CDR3 nucleotides: TGCAGCGCGGACAAGGGGGGGCATGGCTACACCTTC.

The CDR3 is CASSGLISTDTQYF. The CDR3 region has the DNA TGTGCCAGCAGTGGACTGATAAGCACAGATACGCAGTATTTT. The chain uses TRBV2 and TRBJ2-3; D is uncertain. The CDR3 sequence is 14 residues long. Germline V CDR1 and CDR2: SNHLY, FYNNEI. Trimming stripped 4 bases from V and 0 bases from J, with 8 bases between.

This clonotype was observed a few times. This chain connects TRBV9 to TRBJ1-2, with D possibly matching TRBD1 (5 bases). The CDR3 has 14 residues. Germline loops: CDR1 SGDLS, CDR2 YYNGEE. The germline V and J ends were trimmed by 0 bases and 4 bases, with 10 bases remaining between them. In DNA, the CDR3 is TGTGCCAGCAGCGTAGGGCAGGGCCCCTATGGCTACACCTTC. It specifies CASSVGQGPYGYTF.

This clonotype was seen a few times. The J gene is TRBJ2-3, the V gene TRBV7-2; TRBD2 aligns across 8 bases. This CDR3 spans 15 amino acids. Germline V gene sequence: CDR1 SGHTA, CDR2 FQGNSA. The V segment lost 3 bases and the J segment 5 bases; nucleotides outside the gene matches: 7. The CDR3 DNA follows: TGTGCCAGCAGCTTCGGCGGGGGGCGCATAGATACGCAGTATTTT. It is translated as CASSFGGGRIDTQYF.

This clonotype came up a few times. This chain connects TRBV20-1 to TRBJ2-1, with 7 bases that match TRBD2. Trimming cost V 6 bases and J 3 bases; bases outside gene matches: 8. CDR1 is DFQATT, CDR2 SNEGSKA, per germline (reference sequence). There are 14 residues in the CDR3. CDR3 nucleotide sequence: TGCAGTGCCACTCTAGCGGACCACTACAATGAGCAGTTCTTC. It is translated as CSATLADHYNEQFF.

The chain couples TRBV20-1 to TRBJ1-6; maybe TRBD1 (6 bases). Trimming removed 2 bases from V and 10 bases from J, with 12 bases in between. Germline loops: CDR1 DFQATT, CDR2 SNEGSKA (reference sequence). The CDR3 totals 13 residues. This CDR3 is CSARQQGKSPLHF. For the CDR3, the DNA is TGCAGTGCTAGACAACAGGGAAAGTCACCCCTCCACTTT.

The chain uses TRBV20-1 and TRBJ1-1; maybe TRBD1 (6 bases). V was pared by 2 bases and J by 6 bases, with 19 bases between. The CDR3 extends over 15 amino acids. Germline CDR1 DFQATT, CDR2 SNEGSKA (reference sequence). Written as DNA, the CDR3 is TGCAGTGCTAGAAGCGGCACAGGGACCCTATCTGAAGCTTTCTTT. Residues: CSARSGTGTLSEAFF.

This clonotype was seen a handful of times. The V call is TRBV7-2, the J call TRBJ1-5; D not resolved. CDR1 and CDR2 from the germline V gene are SGHTA and FQGNSA. This CDR3 spans 14 amino acids. The germline V and J ends were trimmed by 3 bases and 1 base, with 7 bases remaining between them. The CDR3 here is CASSFGVSNQPQHF. As DNA, the CDR3 is TGTGCCAGCAGCTTCGGGGTCAGCAATCAGCCCCAGCATTTT.

This clonotype was counted a few times. The J gene is TRBJ2-3, the V gene TRBV4-2; tentatively, D is TRBD1 or TRBD2 (7 bases each). The germline V and J ends were trimmed by 0 bases and 3 bases, with 25 bases remaining between them. There are 20 residues in the CDR3. Germline CDR1 is LGHNA and CDR2 is YNFKEQ. The CDR3 DNA is TGTGCCAGCAGCCAAGAAGGAGGCAGGGGGGGCACCAGGCTGACAGATACGCAGTATTTT. Translated, it gives CASSQEGGRGGTRLTDTQYF.

This clonotype was counted a few times. The V call is TRBV14, the J call TRBJ1-1; TRBD1 aligns across 8 bases. The length of the CDR3 is 15 residues. Germline-derived CDR1 and CDR2 are SGHDN and FVKESK. J gave up 0 bases and V 3 bases, and 3 bases lay outside the gene matches. CDR3 DNA sequence: TGTGCCAGCAGCCACGGACAGGGTCTGAACACTGAAGCTTTCTTT. Translated: CASSHGQGLNTEAFF.

This clonotype was seen only a few times. The V gene is TRBV12-3 or TRBV12-4, the J gene TRBJ2-1, with 7 bases matching TRBD2. The CDR3 runs 16 residues. V dropped 1 base and J dropped 2; count of bases not matched to a gene: 5. The CDR3 nucleotides read TGTGCCAGCAGTTTAGTGTCTAGCGGTGCCTACAATGAGCAGTTCTTC. The encoded protein is CASSLVSSGAYNEQFF.